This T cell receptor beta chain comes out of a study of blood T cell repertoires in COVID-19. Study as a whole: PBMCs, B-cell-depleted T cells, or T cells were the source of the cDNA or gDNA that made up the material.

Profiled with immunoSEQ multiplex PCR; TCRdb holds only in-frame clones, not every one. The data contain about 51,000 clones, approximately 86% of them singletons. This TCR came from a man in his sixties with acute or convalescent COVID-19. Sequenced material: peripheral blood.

The CDR3 nucleotides are TGTGCCAGCAGTTTAACGAGCTCCTACAATGAGCAGTTCTTC. This codes for CASSLTSSYNEQFF. The chain joins TRBV28 to TRBJ2-1, with D hard to call. The CDR3 is 14 amino acids. The ends were cut back, 2 bases at V and 0 bases at J, with 5 bases in the middle. The germline gives CDR1 MDHEN, CDR2 SYDVKM.